A single sample gave rise to the 9 T cell receptor beta chains below, sequenced in a study of blood T cell repertoires in COVID-19. The table came from immunoSEQ multiplex PCR; TCRdb's copy has only in-frame clones and leaves some out. The table includes 150,000 to 200,000 clones, 88% detected once. The source material was peripheral blood. Receptor source: a man in his forties with active or convalescent COVID-19.

The CDR3 nucleotides read TGTGCCAGCAGTCCACCGACTCCCGGGACAGGGTTTAAAAAACTGTTTTTT. It encodes CASSPPTPGTGFKKLFF. V is TRBV6-6 and J is TRBJ1-4, with TRBD1 matching over 9 bases. Germline lookup yields CDR1 MNHNY and CDR2 SVGAGI (reference sequence). The CDR3 loop spans 17 amino acids. The V gene end was trimmed by 5 bases and the J gene end by 9 bases; junction bases not matched to a gene: 16.

The chain is built from TRBV7-9 and TRBJ2-2; 7 bases line up with TRBD2. The CDR3 loop spans 14 amino acids. Germline assignment: CDR1 SEHNR and CDR2 FQNEAQ (reference sequence). The V gene end was trimmed by 5 bases and the J gene end by 6 bases; junction bases not matched to a gene: 6. DNA of the CDR3: TGTGCCAGCAGCCGTGGGACTACCCCCGGGGAGCTGTTTTTT. Its translation: CASSRGTTPGELFF.

This chain connects TRBV24-1 to TRBJ1-1; 8 nucleotides match TRBD1. The germline V gene has CDR1 KGHDR and CDR2 SFDVKD. V gave up 5 bases and J gave up 4 bases; unmatched junction bases: 8. This CDR3 spans 15 amino acids. The CDR3 nucleotides are TGTGCCACCAGTGTCGGACAGGGAGGGATCACTGAAGCTTTCTTT. It specifies CATSVGQGGITEAFF.

The J gene is TRBJ1-6, the V gene TRBV5-1; 10 nucleotides agree with TRBD1. Germline V gives CDR1 SGHRS, CDR2 YFSETQ. The CDR3 is made up of 15 amino acids. V trimming: 4 bases; J trimming: 14 bases; junction bases outside the gene matches: 12. For the CDR3, the DNA is TGCGCCAGCAGCCAGGGACAGGGGACCGTTAGGGCCCTCCACTTT. Encoded protein: CASSQGQGTVRALHF. Looking up the rest from reference TRBV5-1 and TRBJ1-6 gives the full variable domain: KAGVTQTPRYLIKTRGQQVTLSCSPISGHRSVSWYQQTPGQGLQFLFEYFSETQRNKGNFPGRFSGRQFSNSRSEMNVSTLELGDSALYLCASSQGQGTVRALHFGNGTRLTVT.

This sequence joins TRBV5-4 and TRBJ1-1, with 8 bases matching TRBD1. V was pared by 0 bases and J by 10 bases, with 8 bases of the junction left unmatched. This CDR3 spans 14 amino acids. Looked up from germline, CDR1 is SGHNT and CDR2 is YYREEE (reference sequence). The CDR3 region is CASSLGPGTGLAFF. The CDR3 DNA reads TGTGCCAGCAGCTTGGGGCCCGGGACAGGACTAGCTTTCTTT. Variable domain in full (rest from reference TRBV5-4 and TRBJ1-1): ETGVTQSPTHLIKTRGQQVTLRCSSQSGHNTVSWYQQALGQGPQFIFQYYREEENGRGNFPPRFSGLQFPNYSSELNVNALELDDSALYLCASSLGPGTGLAFFGQGTRLTVV.

This rearrangement joins TRBV6-5 to TRBJ2-5; possible D gene TRBD2, 7 bases. Germline V gives CDR1 MNHEY, CDR2 SVGAGI. The CDR3 covers 14 residues. V dropped 6 bases and J dropped 7 bases, with 18 bases sitting between them. CDR3 nucleotide sequence: TGTGCCAGCAGCCAACCTGCGGGGGCAGGGACCCAGTACTTC. This sequence encodes CASSQPAGAGTQYF.

The sample holds a few counts of this clone. V usage is TRBV6-7 and J usage is TRBJ2-2, with unresolved D. TRBV6-7 is placed among ORFs of uncertain function. This CDR3 comprises 16 residues. Trimming took off 2 bases at V and 5 bases at J, with 15 bases between the two ends. The CDR3: CASSYLWAGRTGELFF. The CDR3 nucleotides read TGTGCCAGCAGTTACCTGTGGGCTGGCCGGACCGGGGAGCTGTTTTTT.

The chain has TRBV5-4 and TRBJ2-7; 9 nucleotides agree with TRBD1. CDR1 and CDR2 from the germline V gene are SGHNT and YYREEE (reference sequence). The CDR3 extends over 16 amino acids. Trimming took 0 bases from V and 3 from J; bases not matched to a gene: 7. CDR3 nucleotides: TGTGCCAGCAGCTTGGGGAAAGGACAGGGGAACTACGAGCAGTACTTC. It is translated as CASSLGKGQGNYEQYF.

This chain joins TRBV28 and TRBJ1-1, with D perhaps TRBD1 (6 bases). V was trimmed by 4 bases and J by 2 bases, leaving 14 bases between them. CDR3 length equals 15 residues. Germline lookup yields CDR1 MDHEN and CDR2 SYDVKM. CDR3 nucleotide sequence: TGTGCCAGCAGTTCACAGGGAGGGGGAAACACTGAAGCTTTCTTT. It encodes CASSSQGGGNTEAFF.